One and the same sample provided the 29 T cell receptor beta chains below, sequenced in a study of vaccination and CD4 T cells after COVID-19. Treatment: approximately 9-day PBMC culture with coronavirus spike peptide pools or control peptides (ViraFEST assay). These receptors have no identified antigens. An Oncomine TCR Beta short-read assay was used to sequence the DNA from cultured CD4+ T cells. TCRdb passed the PCR reads through MiXCR, listing each CDR3 protein once. The sample holds 20,000 or so distinct CDR3 sequences, around 50% seen once. The sample comprised CD4+ T cells from blood, cultured in vitro. The receptors derive from a human donor who had recovered from COVID-19.

The chain couples TRBV10-3 to TRBJ2-3; D is perhaps TRBD2 (6 bases). CDR1 is ENHRY, CDR2 SYGVKD, per germline. CDR3 length equals 14 residues. V was trimmed by 5 bases and J by 3 bases, leaving 12 bases between them. The CDR3 region has the DNA TGTGCCATCAGTCCGAGGGAGGTGACAGATACGCAGTATTTT. Translated, it gives CAISPREVTDTQYF.

The chain joins TRBV5-4 to TRBJ1-6; TRBD1 is a possible D gene (6 bases). Germline CDR1 SGHNT, CDR2 YYREEE (reference sequence). The CDR3 is 16 amino acids. V was cut by 0 bases and J by 13 bases, with 20 bases left in between. The CDR3 DNA reads as TGTGCCAGCAGCTTGGTTTCCATACAGGGCGGAAGTCCCCTCCACTTT. Its protein product is CASSLVSIQGGSPLHF. Based on the CDR3 plus reference TRBV5-4 and TRBJ1-6, the full variable domain is ETGVTQSPTHLIKTRGQQVTLRCSSQSGHNTVSWYQQALGQGPQFIFQYYREEENGRGNFPPRFSGLQFPNYSSELNVNALELDDSALYLCASSLVSIQGGSPLHFGNGTRLTVT.

This clonotype was counted a few times. The chain combines TRBV27 with TRBJ2-2, with 7 positions matching TRBD1. Losses at the gene ends were 5 bases for V and 7 bases for J; bases not matched to a gene: 16. Germline CDR1 and CDR2: MNHEY and SMNVEV (reference sequence). This CDR3 has 17 residues. CDR3 coding DNA: TGTGCCAGCAGTCCTTACCCGACAGGGATAGGGGGCGGGGAGCTGTTTTTT. As protein: CASSPYPTGIGGGELFF.

The rearrangement uses TRBV28 and TRBJ2-7; 12 nucleotides align to TRBD1. The CDR3 covers 21 residues. CDR1 and CDR2 (germline): MDHEN, SYDVKM. The ends lost 3 bases at V and 0 bases at J; junction bases unmatched: 18. The CDR3 loop reads CASSFSLSRDRGRSLSYEQYF. The DNA for the CDR3 is TGTGCCAGCAGTTTTTCACTTAGCCGGGACAGGGGGCGTTCCCTCTCCTACGAGCAGTACTTC.

The genes are TRBV28 and TRBJ2-1; TRBD1 agrees at 7 bases. Germline V gene lookup returns CDR1 MDHEN and CDR2 SYDVKM. The ends lost 8 bases at V and 3 bases at J; junction bases unmatched: 7. This CDR3 region has 14 residues. CDR3 nucleotides: TGTGCCAGCCGGCCGGGACAGAGCTACAATGAGCAGTTCTTC. Amino acids: CASRPGQSYNEQFF.

There are a few counts of this clonotype. Here the CDR3 DNA reads TGTGCCAGCAGTGTCGGGGGCACGGATTCACCCCTCCACTTT. Amino acids: CASSVGGTDSPLHF. The V gene is TRBV6-1, the J gene TRBJ1-6, with D possibly being TRBD1 (6 bases). The V gene lost 4 bases and the J gene lost 8 bases, with 12 bases spanning the gap. CDR1 is MNHNS, CDR2 SASEGT, per germline. The length of the CDR3 is 14 residues.

V and J are TRBV5-4 and TRBJ1-2; D unclear. From germline, CDR1 is SGHNT and CDR2 YYREEE (reference sequence). The CDR3 covers 13 residues. Trimming removed 4 bases from V and 4 bases from J, with 11 bases in between. CDR3 residues: CASSPGSVYGYTF. In DNA form, the CDR3 reads TGTGCCAGCAGCCCCGGGTCAGTCTATGGCTACACCTTC.

The chain combines TRBV10-3 with TRBJ2-3, with unresolved D. V was cut by 2 bases and J by 2 bases, with 14 bases left in between. The CDR3 has 16 amino acids. CDR1 is ENHRY and CDR2 is SYGVKD in the germline V gene. This chain's CDR3 is CAISEGVSPLTDTQYF. In nucleotides, the CDR3 is TGTGCCATCAGTGAGGGGGTTTCGCCCCTCACAGATACGCAGTATTTT.

This clonotype was detected a few times. The CDR3 region has the DNA TGTGCCAGCAGTTTATCTGGGAGGGGCTACACCTTC. Its translation: CASSLSGRGYTF. V and J are TRBV28 and TRBJ1-2; D gene uncertain. The germline V gene encodes CDR1 MDHEN and CDR2 SYDVKM. Trimming took 1 base from V and 8 from J, leaving 8 bases between them. CDR3 size: 12 residues.

The table lists this clonotype with a few counts. The chain is built from TRBV18 and TRBJ1-5, with D possibly TRBD1 on 5 matching bases. The V end was cut by 2 bases, the J end by 5 bases, with 7 bases between. CDR1 is KGHSH and CDR2 is LQKENI in the germline V gene. This CDR3 region has 13 residues. The DNA of the CDR3 is TGTGCCAGCTCACCAGGAGGGGATCAGCCCCAGCATTTT. Translating gives CASSPGGDQPQHF. The complete variable domain, with remaining parts taken from reference TRBV18 and TRBJ1-5, reads NAGVMQNPRHLVRRRGQEARLRCSPMKGHSHVYWYRQLPEEGLKFMVYLQKENIIDESGMPKERFSAEFPKEGPSILRIQQVVRGDSAAYFCASSPGGDQPQHFGDGTRLSIL.

This chain connects TRBV5-1 to TRBJ2-1; the D gene is possibly TRBD2 (6 bases). Trimming removed 3 bases from V and 9 bases from J, with 13 bases in between. This CDR3 has 13 residues. CDR1 and CDR2 from the germline V gene are SGHRS and YFSETQ. The CDR3 region has the DNA TGCGCCAGCAGCTCCTCGACTAGAGGTGAGCAGTTCTTC. Amino acid sequence: CASSSSTRGEQFF.

The count of this clonotype is one. The chain couples TRBV20-1 to TRBJ2-7; D uncertain. Germline V gene data show CDR1 as DFQATT and CDR2 as SNEGSKA (reference sequence). The CDR3 is 13 residues long. Deletions cut 2 bases from V and 6 bases from J, with 14 bases between. The CDR3 protein is CSARSPEFTEQYF. The CDR3 DNA is TGCAGTGCTAGAAGTCCCGAGTTCACCGAGCAGTACTTC.

The V gene is TRBV19, the J gene TRBJ1-2; D ambiguous. This CDR3 is built from 13 residues. The ends were cut back, 3 bases at V and 4 bases at J, with 9 bases in the middle. CDR1 is LNHDA and CDR2 is SQIVND in the germline V gene (reference sequence). The DNA of the CDR3 is TGTGCCAGTAGTATTTCGCAGTTCTATGGCTACACCTTC. Translation: CASSISQFYGYTF.

The chain links TRBV7-3 to TRBJ2-7, with 10 nucleotides matching TRBD2. With 5 bases clipped from V and 2 bases from J, the junction kept 9 bases outside the gene matches. Germline CDR1 reads SGHTA; CDR2 reads FQGTGA. This CDR3 spans 16 amino acids. The CDR3 protein is CASSMSGTSATYEQYF. The CDR3 coding sequence is TGTGCCAGCAGCATGTCCGGGACTAGCGCCACCTACGAGCAGTACTTC.

This clonotype has a handful of counts. The chain uses TRBV2 and TRBJ2-5, with TRBD2 matching 10 bases. The CDR3 totals 15 residues. The V gene's germline CDR1 is SNHLY and CDR2 FYNNEI. V shed 8 bases and J 5 bases; nucleotides not matched to a gene: 11. In nucleotides, the CDR3 is TGTGCCAGCCGAGCGAGACTAGCGGGTCTCGAGACCCAGTACTTC. It specifies CASRARLAGLETQYF.

This clonotype came up a few times. The J gene is TRBJ2-1, the V gene TRBV20-1; 10 bases are shared with TRBD2. From germline, CDR1 is DFQATT and CDR2 SNEGSKA (reference sequence). V dropped 2 bases and J dropped 8; count of bases not matched to a gene: 9. This CDR3 spans 15 amino acids. In DNA, the CDR3 is TGCAGTGCTAGAACTCTAGCGGGAGACTGGTATGAGCAGTTCTTC. Its translation is CSARTLAGDWYEQFF.

The rearrangement links TRBV2 to TRBJ2-3, with 8 bases fitting TRBD2. The V gene end was trimmed by 7 bases and the J gene end by 3 bases; junction bases not matched to a gene: 6. Germline loops: CDR1 SNHLY, CDR2 FYNNEI. CDR3 length: 14 amino acids. The CDR3 region has the DNA TGTGCCAGCAAGGGACTAGTGGGTACAGATACGCAGTATTTT. Its translation: CASKGLVGTDTQYF.

This clonotype came up a few times. The chain combines TRBV20-1 with TRBJ1-1; the D gene is possibly TRBD1 (6 bases). The length of the CDR3 is 11 residues. Germline CDR1 is DFQATT and CDR2 is SNEGSKA (reference sequence). Between the trimmed V and J ends, which lost 2 bases and 11 bases, there was a span of 12 bases. Here the CDR3 DNA reads TGCAGTGCTAGATTACAGGGTCCGGCTTTCTTT. Amino acid sequence: CSARLQGPAFF.

V is TRBV6-5 and J is TRBJ1-3; the D is unclear. V was shortened by 2 bases and J by 1 base, with 15 bases between the two germline ends. This CDR3 has 17 amino acids. Germline V gives CDR1 MNHEY, CDR2 SVGAGI. CDR3 bases: TGTGCCAGCAGTTACGGGGTCGGACTACTATCTGGAAACACCATATATTTT. It translates to CASSYGVGLLSGNTIYF.

This clonotype was seen a handful of times. The chain employs TRBV20-1 and TRBJ2-1; D is tentatively TRBD1 or TRBD2 (6 bases each). V was cut by 1 base and J by 5 bases, with 24 bases left in between. Germline V gives CDR1 DFQATT, CDR2 SNEGSKA (reference sequence). The CDR3 totals 18 residues. DNA for the CDR3: TGCAGTGCTAGAGGCTTAATCCCGGGTGGGGGGCCAGACAATGAGCAGTTCTTC. Translating it yields CSARGLIPGGGPDNEQFF.

This chain uses TRBV6-1 with TRBJ2-2; 8 positions match TRBD1. Looked up from germline, CDR1 is MNHNS and CDR2 is SASEGT. The length of the CDR3 is 12 residues. The J segment lost 5 bases and the V segment lost 11 bases, leaving 4 bases of the junction unmatched. The CDR3 region has the DNA TGTGCCTGTAACAGGGGGACCGGGGAGCTGTTTTTT. Protein product: CACNRGTGELFF.

The gene calls are TRBV7-9 and TRBJ2-7; D is unresolved. Germline V gene lookup returns CDR1 SEHNR and CDR2 FQNEAQ (reference sequence). This CDR3 comprises 11 residues. V lost 1 base to trimming and J lost 5 bases, with 3 bases between them. This CDR3 reads CASSLGDEQYF. In DNA form, the CDR3 reads TGTGCCAGCAGCTTAGGCGACGAGCAGTACTTC.

This clonotype was recorded a few times. This sequence joins TRBV27 and TRBJ1-2; 8 bases agree with TRBD1. CDR1 and CDR2 (germline): MNHEY, SMNVEV (reference sequence). The CDR3 length is 16 residues. V gave up 6 bases and J gave up 0 bases; unmatched junction bases: 9. The CDR3 protein is CASSEQGVGANYGYTF. CDR3 coding DNA: TGTGCCAGCAGCGAACAGGGGGTGGGAGCTAACTATGGCTACACCTTC.

The rearrangement joins TRBV6-2 or TRBV6-3 to TRBJ1-1; D remains unclear. The V end was cut by 2 bases, the J end by 3 bases, with 7 bases between. In germline, CDR1 is MNHEY, CDR2 SVGEGT. There are 13 residues in the CDR3. This chain's CDR3 is CASSYDRDTEAFF. The CDR3, as DNA: TGTGCCAGCAGTTACGACCGAGACACTGAAGCTTTCTTT.

The V gene is TRBV19, the J gene TRBJ1-1, with 7 bases lining up with TRBD1. Germline CDR1 reads LNHDA; CDR2 reads SQIVND (reference sequence). J lost 5 bases, V lost 8 bases, and 8 bases had no gene match. This CDR3 is 13 amino acids long. The CDR3 loop is CASHRQGRTEAFF. Here the CDR3 DNA reads TGTGCCAGTCACCGACAGGGTAGAACTGAAGCTTTCTTT.

The chain has TRBV18 and TRBJ2-1; TRBD1 matches at 8 bases. The CDR3 is made up of 13 amino acids. In germline, CDR1 is KGHSH, CDR2 LQKENI. V trimming: 3 bases; J trimming: 6 bases; junction bases outside the gene matches: 1. CDR3 in DNA: TGTGCCAGCTCACCGACAGGGGTCAATGAGCAGTTCTTC. This gives the protein CASSPTGVNEQFF.

In this sample, this clonotype turned up a few times. This chain connects TRBV12-3 or TRBV12-4 to TRBJ2-7; D may be TRBD1 (5 bases). V was shortened by 5 bases and J by 3 bases, with 11 bases between the two germline ends. The CDR3 loop spans 13 amino acids. CDR3 nucleotides: TGTGCCAGCAGTATACAGGTTAACTACGAGCAGTACTTC. Translation: CASSIQVNYEQYF.

This clonotype turned up a few times. The chain employs TRBV20-1 and TRBJ1-6; D remains ambiguous. The CDR3 runs 13 residues. V was cut by 3 bases and J by 9 bases, with 12 bases left in between. In germline, CDR1 is DFQATT, CDR2 SNEGSKA (reference sequence). This CDR3 is CSASDGRGSPLHF. The DNA of the CDR3 is TGCAGTGCTAGTGACGGACGAGGTTCACCCCTCCACTTT.

V and J are TRBV6-1 and TRBJ1-6; a weak D match, TRBD1 (5 bases). Trimming pared 6 bases from V and 8 bases from J, leaving 14 bases between. The CDR3 loop spans 14 amino acids. CDR1 and CDR2 (germline): MNHNS, SASEGT. DNA of the CDR3: TGTGCCAGCAGCGCTGGGGGGGGGTATTCACCCCTCCACTTT. Translation: CASSAGGGYSPLHF.